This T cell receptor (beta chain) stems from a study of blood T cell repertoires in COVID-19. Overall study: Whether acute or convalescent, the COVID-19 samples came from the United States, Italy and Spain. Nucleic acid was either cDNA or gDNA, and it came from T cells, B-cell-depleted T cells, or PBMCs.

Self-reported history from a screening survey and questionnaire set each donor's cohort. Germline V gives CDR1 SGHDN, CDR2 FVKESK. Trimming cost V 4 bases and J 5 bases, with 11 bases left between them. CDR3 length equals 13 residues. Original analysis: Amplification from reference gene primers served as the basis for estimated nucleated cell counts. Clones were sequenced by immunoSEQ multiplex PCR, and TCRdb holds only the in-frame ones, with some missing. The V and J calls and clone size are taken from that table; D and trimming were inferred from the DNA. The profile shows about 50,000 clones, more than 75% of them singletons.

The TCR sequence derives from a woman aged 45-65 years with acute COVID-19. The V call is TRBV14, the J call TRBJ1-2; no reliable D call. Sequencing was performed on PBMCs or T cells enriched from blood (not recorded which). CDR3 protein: CASSLDMFYGYTF. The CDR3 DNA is TGTGCCAGCAGCCTCGACATGTTTTATGGCTACACCTTC.